The clone carrying this T cell receptor (beta chain) was recorded at least ten times. The antigen remains undetermined. This sample stems from a study of breast tumors, draining lymph nodes, adjacent tissues. Broader study findings: Tumor repertoires ranked between lymph nodes and nontumor tissue in diversity, with V and J gene preferences. Data only fit, rather than demonstrated, lymph node origin of most tumor T cells.

TCRdb fed the multiplex PCR reads into MiXCR, producing one record per CDR3 protein. The sample includes about 80,000 distinct CDR3 sequences, about 21% of them seen just once. There are 16 residues in the CDR3. The V segment lost 0 bases and the J segment 4 bases; nucleotides outside the gene matches: 5. Germline V gene data show CDR1 as SGHTA and CDR2 as FQGNSA. The lymph nodes were axillary draining lymph nodes from breast cancer patients. The TCR sequence derives from a female donor with breast cancer. Some clones in this sample may be carry-over from other donors' samples. Sequenced sample: axillary lymph node tissue. The chain links TRBV7-2 to TRBJ2-1; 8 nucleotides line up with TRBD1. CDR3 amino acids: CASSLATGGRYNEQFF. CDR3 bases: TGTGCCAGCAGCTTAGCTACAGGGGGGAGGTACAATGAGCAGTTCTTC.